Below are 23 T cell receptor beta chains sequenced from a single sample in a study of T-cell memory formation after mild COVID-19. TCRdb redid the calling of the 5' RACE reads with MiXCR, one entry per CDR3 protein. The sample has approximately 450,000 distinct CDR3 sequences, about 20% seen once. Sequencing was carried out using PBMCs or a T cell subset sorted from them (not recorded which). The receptors stem from an adult woman who had mild COVID-19 (a few samples of this study predate the infection). Cell type and time point are not known.

This clonotype came up many times. J is TRBJ2-1 and V is TRBV5-5; 9 bases map to TRBD2. The CDR3 length is 19 residues. The junction had 16 bases not matched to a gene; V was cut back by 0 bases and J by 6 bases. CDR1 and CDR2 from the germline V gene are SGHKS and YYEKEE (reference sequence). The CDR3 sequence is CASSLVAGAFDFSGNEQFF. The CDR3 bases are TGTGCCAGCAGCTTGGTAGCGGGAGCTTTTGACTTCTCTGGCAATGAGCAGTTCTTC.

This clonotype was recorded only once. The chain joins TRBV6-6 to TRBJ1-4; no firm D call. The CDR3 runs to 13 residues. CDR1 and CDR2 (germline): MNHNY, SVGAGI (reference sequence). With 4 bases removed from V and 14 bases from J, the gap between germline ends came to 17 bases. CDR3 bases: TGTGCCAGCAGTTCGGACGGGCCGAATTGGCTGTTTTTT. Protein sequence: CASSSDGPNWLFF.

This clonotype has at least ten counts. The chain uses TRBV28 and TRBJ2-7; 7 nucleotides agree with TRBD2. Germline trimming cut 5 bases from V and 6 bases from J; bases unmatched to any gene: 10. This CDR3 region has 14 residues. Per the germline V gene, CDR1 is MDHEN and CDR2 is SYDVKM. For the CDR3, the DNA is TGTGCCAGCAGTCTCAGCGGGATAAAGGCCGAGCAGTACTTC. Protein product: CASSLSGIKAEQYF. Complete variable domain (other parts from reference TRBV28 and TRBJ2-7): DVKVTQSSRYLVKRTGEKVFLECVQDMDHENMFWYRQDPGLGLRLIYFSYDVKMKEKGDIPEGYSVSREKKERFSLILESASTNQTSMYLCASSLSGIKAEQYFGPGTRLTVT.

In this sample, this clonotype turned up many times. The V gene is TRBV7-2, the J gene TRBJ2-3, with 8 bases fitting TRBD2. V gave up 5 bases and J gave up 2 bases; unmatched junction bases: 3. CDR3 length: 14 amino acids. Looked up from germline, CDR1 is SGHTA and CDR2 is FQGNSA. CDR3: CASSPGLATDTQYF. As DNA, the CDR3 is TGTGCCAGCAGCCCAGGACTAGCCACAGATACGCAGTATTTT. Full variable domain (rest looked up from reference TRBV7-2 and TRBJ2-3): GAGVSQSPSNKVTEKGKDVELRCDPISGHTALYWYRQSLGQGLEFLIYFQGNSAPDKSGLPSDRFSAERTGGSVSTLTIQRTQQEDSAVYLCASSPGLATDTQYFGPGTRLTVL.

The chain uses TRBV20-1 and TRBJ2-1; 9 bases are shared with TRBD1. The V gene end was trimmed by 3 bases and the J gene end by 1 base; junction bases not matched to a gene: 7. Looked up from germline, CDR1 is DFQATT and CDR2 is SNEGSKA (reference sequence). This CDR3 is 16 amino acids long. The CDR3 DNA reads as TGCAGTGCTAGCGGACAGGGGAGAGGATCCTACAATGAGCAGTTCTTC. Translation: CSASGQGRGSYNEQFF.

This clonotype came up a few times. V and J are TRBV2 and TRBJ1-1; no definite D call. In germline, CDR1 is SNHLY, CDR2 FYNNEI. This CDR3 has 13 residues. The V gene lost 4 bases and the J gene lost 6 bases, with 12 bases spanning the gap. Here the CDR3 reads CASSASVRPEAFF. CDR3 nucleotides: TGTGCCAGCAGTGCCTCCGTGAGGCCTGAAGCTTTCTTT. Looking up the rest from reference TRBV2 and TRBJ1-1 gives the full variable domain: EPEVTQTPSHQVTQMGQEVILRCVPISNHLYFYWYRQILGQKVEFLVSFYNNEISEKSEIFDDQFSVERPDGSNFTLKIRSTKLEDSAMYFCASSASVRPEAFFGQGTRLTVV.

CDR3: CASSQHPFGPLHF. The DNA for the CDR3 is TGTGCCAGCAGCCAACATCCCTTTGGGCCCCTCCACTTT. The chain couples TRBV3-1 to TRBJ1-6; no clear D. The CDR3 contains 13 residues. Trimming pared 2 bases from V and 13 bases from J, leaving 12 bases between. The germline CDR1 and CDR2 sequences are LGHDT and YNNKEL (reference sequence).

V and J are TRBV11-2 and TRBJ2-1; the match to TRBD2 covers 13 bases. The germline V gene has CDR1 SGHAT and CDR2 FQNNGV. J lost 2 bases, V lost 4 bases, and 8 bases had no gene match. The CDR3 contains 18 residues. CDR3 residues: CASSSGLAGAVTYNEQFF. CDR3 in DNA: TGTGCCAGCAGCTCTGGACTAGCGGGGGCAGTTACCTACAATGAGCAGTTCTTC.

The CDR3 region has the DNA TGTGCCAGCAGCCGGGACCATTCCAAAGAGACCCAGTACTTC. This gives the protein CASSRDHSKETQYF. The V gene is TRBV7-9, the J gene TRBJ2-5; either TRBD1 or TRBD2 may fit D (5 bases each). The CDR3 runs to 14 residues. CDR1 is SEHNR and CDR2 is FQNEAQ in the germline V gene (reference sequence). Trimming removed 5 bases from V and 3 bases from J, with 13 bases in between. The complete variable domain, with remaining parts taken from reference TRBV7-9 and TRBJ2-5, reads DTGVSQNPRHKITKRGQNVTFRCDPISEHNRLYWYRQTLGQGPEFLTYFQNEAQLEKSRLLSDRFSAERPKGSFSTLEIQRTEQGDSAMYLCASSRDHSKETQYFGPGTRLLVL.

This clonotype occurred many times. This chain links TRBV27 with TRBJ2-2, with a weak D call TRBD1 (6 bases). The CDR3 is 16 residues long. Trimming took off 5 bases at V and 2 bases at J, with 15 bases between the two ends. Germline assignment: CDR1 MNHEY and CDR2 SMNVEV (reference sequence). The CDR3 DNA is TGTGCCAGCAGTCCGCAAGGGACAACTAACACCGGGGAGCTGTTTTTT. Protein: CASSPQGTTNTGELFF.

This clonotype has a count of ten or more. The rearrangement uses TRBV7-2 and TRBJ2-1, with 7 bases fitting TRBD1. CDR3 length: 14 residues. Trimming at V came to 6 bases and at J to 10 bases, leaving 12 bases not matched to a gene. CDR1 and CDR2 (germline): SGHTA, FQGNSA. The CDR3: CASRPRQGTGEQFF. In DNA, the CDR3 is TGTGCCAGCAGACCGCGACAGGGTACGGGGGAGCAGTTCTTC.

In its sample, this clonotype was seen a few times. The chain links TRBV13 to TRBJ1-1; 9 bases match TRBD1. Per germline, CDR1 PRHDT and CDR2 FYEKMQ (reference sequence). There are 16 residues in the CDR3. The trim removed 5 bases at V and 1 base at J, leaving 8 bases unmatched. The CDR3, as DNA: TGTGCCAGCAGCCCCGGGACAGGGATCACGAACACTGAAGCTTTCTTT. It codes for CASSPGTGITNTEAFF.

The chain couples TRBV2 to TRBJ1-2; 8 bases are shared with TRBD1. The CDR3 contains 17 residues. Unmatched junction bases numbered 8, after V lost 0 bases and J lost 2 bases. CDR1 is SNHLY and CDR2 is FYNNEI in the germline V gene. CDR3 amino acids: CASSEAGQAIGNYGYTF. The CDR3 DNA sequence: TGTGCCAGCAGTGAAGCGGGACAGGCGATTGGGAACTATGGCTACACCTTC.

This clonotype was seen only a few times. The chain carries TRBV6-1 and TRBJ2-7; the match to TRBD2 covers 8 bases. Germline loops: CDR1 MNHNS, CDR2 SASEGT. The J segment lost 2 bases and the V segment lost 6 bases, leaving 12 bases of the junction unmatched. The CDR3 spans 16 residues. The CDR3 DNA sequence: TGTGCCAGCAGAGCCAACGCGGGAGGTGTAACCTACGAGCAGTACTTC. Residues: CASRANAGGVTYEQYF.

The chain uses TRBV7-6 and TRBJ2-7; 10 bases are shared with TRBD1. The CDR3 is made up of 14 amino acids. V lost 5 bases, J lost 9 bases, and 10 bases stayed unmatched. Per germline, CDR1 SGHVS and CDR2 FNYEAQ. CDR3 DNA sequence: TGTGCCAGCAGCCCCGACAGGGGGCGATTGGGGCAGTACTTC. Its protein is CASSPDRGRLGQYF.

This clonotype was found a few times. This sequence joins TRBV20-1 and TRBJ1-1; unclear D gene. CDR1 and CDR2 from the germline V gene are DFQATT and SNEGSKA (reference sequence). The length of the CDR3 is 15 residues. V was shortened by 0 bases and J by 5 bases, with 16 bases between the two germline ends. In nucleotides, the CDR3 is TGCAGTGCTAGAGACCTCCTCCGGGATGAGACTGAAGCTTTCTTT. It is translated as CSARDLLRDETEAFF.

This clonotype was seen a few times. The gene calls are TRBV6-5 and TRBJ2-5, with D unresolved. Per germline, CDR1 MNHEY and CDR2 SVGAGI. The CDR3 is made up of 13 amino acids. The V and J ends lost 0 bases and 7 bases respectively, with 9 bases between them. The CDR3 region is CASSYSGSGTQYF. In DNA, the CDR3 is TGTGCCAGCAGTTACTCCGGGTCTGGGACCCAGTACTTC.

The chain has TRBV5-1 and TRBJ2-1; D gene unclear. The CDR3 loop spans 12 amino acids. Trimming pared 1 base from V and 9 bases from J, leaving 8 bases between. Germline V gene data show CDR1 as SGHRS and CDR2 as YFSETQ. The CDR3 is CASSLTVVEQFF. As DNA, the CDR3 is TGCGCCAGCAGCTTGACGGTAGTTGAGCAGTTCTTC. The variable domain in full, with the rest retrieved from reference TRBV5-1 and TRBJ2-1, is KAGVTQTPRYLIKTRGQQVTLSCSPISGHRSVSWYQQTPGQGLQFLFEYFSETQRNKGNFPGRFSGRQFSNSRSEMNVSTLELGDSALYLCASSLTVVEQFFGPGTRLTVL.

This clonotype was picked up a small number of times. The chain couples TRBV4-1 to TRBJ2-3, with 7 positions matching TRBD2. Germline assignment: CDR1 MGHRA and CDR2 YSYEKL. The CDR3 length is 16 residues. V shed 1 base, J shed 0 bases, and the junction held 4 bases outside the gene matches. CDR3 sequence (DNA): TGCGCCAGCAGCCAAGCACTAGCGTCTAGCACAGATACGCAGTATTTT. Translated: CASSQALASSTDTQYF.

The sample holds many counts of this clonotype. This chain joins TRBV6-6 and TRBJ2-1; D gene uncertain. CDR1 is MNHNY, CDR2 SVGAGI, per germline (reference sequence). The CDR3 runs 11 residues. V was clipped by 4 bases and J by 6 bases, with 4 bases between them. For the CDR3, the DNA is TGTGCCAGCAGTTCAAGCAATGAGCAGTTCTTC. Its protein product is CASSSSNEQFF.

As to this clonotype: As the CDR3 is not closed by the conserved phenylalanine or tryptophan, this likely results from a read error. V usage is TRBV5-1 and J usage is TRBJ2-1; no reliable D call. The CDR3 extends over 14 amino acids. The V and J ends lost 3 bases and 5 bases respectively, with 12 bases between them. Germline V gives CDR1 SGHRS, CDR2 YFSETQ. The CDR3 DNA reads as TGCGCCAGCAGCTCCTTGATGGAAAACAATGAGCAGTTCTTA. This sequence encodes CASSSLMENNEQFL.

V usage is TRBV5-1 and J usage is TRBJ2-6, with a possible D match to TRBD1 (5 bases). The V end lost 4 bases, the J end lost 0 bases, and 8 bases lay between the germline ends. This CDR3 comprises 15 residues. Looked up from germline, CDR1 is SGHRS and CDR2 is YFSETQ. The CDR3 loop is CASSEGDSGANVLTF. The CDR3 coding sequence is TGCGCCAGCAGCGAAGGGGACTCTGGGGCCAACGTCCTGACTTTC.

In its sample, this clonotype was seen a few times. For the CDR3, the DNA is TGTGCCTGGAACCCCGGGACAACAAACTATGGCTACACCTTC. Translated: CAWNPGTTNYGYTF. The genes are TRBV30 and TRBJ1-2; D may be TRBD1 (6 bases). This CDR3 has 14 residues. Germline V gene lookup returns CDR1 GTSNPN and CDR2 SVGIG (reference sequence). The V and J ends lost 4 bases and 2 bases respectively, with 14 bases between them.